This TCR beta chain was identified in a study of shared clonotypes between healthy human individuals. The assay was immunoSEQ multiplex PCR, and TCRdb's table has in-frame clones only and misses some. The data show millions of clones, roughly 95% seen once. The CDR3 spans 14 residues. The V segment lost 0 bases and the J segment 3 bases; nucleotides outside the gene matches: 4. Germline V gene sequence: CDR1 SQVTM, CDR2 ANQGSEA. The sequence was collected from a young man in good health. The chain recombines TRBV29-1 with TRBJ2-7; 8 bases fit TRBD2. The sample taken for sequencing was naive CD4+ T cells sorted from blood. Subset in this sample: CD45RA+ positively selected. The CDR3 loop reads CSVEDGLAGYEQYF. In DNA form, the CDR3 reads TGCAGCGTTGAAGACGGCCTAGCGGGCTACGAGCAGTACTTC.